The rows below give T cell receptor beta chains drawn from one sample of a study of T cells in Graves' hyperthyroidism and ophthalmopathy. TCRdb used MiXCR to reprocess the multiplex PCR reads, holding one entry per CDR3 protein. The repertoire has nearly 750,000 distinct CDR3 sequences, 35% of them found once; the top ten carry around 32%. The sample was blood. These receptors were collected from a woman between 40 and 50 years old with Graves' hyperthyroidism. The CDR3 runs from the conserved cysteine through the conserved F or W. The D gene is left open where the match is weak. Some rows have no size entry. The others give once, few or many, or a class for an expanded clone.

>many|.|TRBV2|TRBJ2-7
TGTGCCAGCAGTGATCCCTCTCCCTACGAGCAGTACTTC
CASSDPSPYEQYF
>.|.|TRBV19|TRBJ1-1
TGTGCCTCTAAGAACACTGAAGCTTTCTTT
CASKNTEAFF
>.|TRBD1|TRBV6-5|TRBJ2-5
TGTGCCAGCAGCACTACAGGGGGCAGTTTAGAGACCCAGTACTTC
CASSTTGGSLETQYF
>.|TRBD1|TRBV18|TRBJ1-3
TGTGCCAGCTCACCTAACAGGGGGCCTGGAAACACCATATATTTT
CASSPNRGPGNTIYF
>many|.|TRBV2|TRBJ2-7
TGTGCCAGCTATCTTGATGGGTCGGGATTTCGCCTCTACGAGCAGTACTTC
CASYLDGSGFRLYEQYF
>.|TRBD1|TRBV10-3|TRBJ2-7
TGTGCCATCAAAGGGGGCCCCTCCTACGAGCAGTACTTC
CAIKGGPSYEQYF
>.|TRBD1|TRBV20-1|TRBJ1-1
TGCAGTGCTAGCGAGGGGGCGGGGGGCACTGAAGCTTTCTTT
CSASEGAGGTEAFF
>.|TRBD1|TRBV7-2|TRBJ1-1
TGCGCCAGCAGCCAAGTTTTTGACAGGGCTGGGACTGAAGCTTTCTTT
CASSQVFDRAGTEAFF
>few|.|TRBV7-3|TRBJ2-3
TGTGCCAGCAGCTTTGGGGGTGCAGATACGCAGTATTTT
CASSFGGADTQYF
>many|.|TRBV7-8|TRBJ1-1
TGTGCCAGCAGCTTATTTGACGCCCGGGTGAACACTGAAGCTTTCTTT
CASSLFDARVNTEAFF
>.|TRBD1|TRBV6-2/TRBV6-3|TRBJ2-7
TGTGCCAGCAGTTACGAAGGGGGCAGAGCCTACGAGCAGTACTTC
CASSYEGGRAYEQYF
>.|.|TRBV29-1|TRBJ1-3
TGCAGCAGTGAATGGGCAGGTACGAGCTCTGGAAACACCATATATTTT
CSSEWAGTSSGNTIYF
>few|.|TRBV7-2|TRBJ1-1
TGTGCCAGCAGCCCTCATGGTGGAGGGTCGAACACTGAAGCTTTCTTT
CASSPHGGGSNTEAFF
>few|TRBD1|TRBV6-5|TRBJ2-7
TGTGCCAGCAGTTACTCGGGCCTGGGGACAGATTCCTACGAGCAGTACTTC
CASSYSGLGTDSYEQYF
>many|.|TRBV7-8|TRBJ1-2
TGTGCCAGCAGCTTTAAAAGTGGCTACACCTTC
CASSFKSGYTF
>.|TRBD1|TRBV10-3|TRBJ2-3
TGTGCCAGCAGTCTAGGACAGGGGGCAGATACGCAGTATTTT
CASSLGQGADTQYF
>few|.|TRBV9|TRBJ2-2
TGTGCCAGCAGCGTAGGGGGGTACGGTGGCGGGGAGCTGTTTTTT
CASSVGGYGGGELFF
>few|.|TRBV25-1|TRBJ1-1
TGTGCTAGGAGGAATTCGGGCACTGAAGCTTTCTTT
CARRNSGTEAFF
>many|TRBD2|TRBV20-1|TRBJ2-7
TGCAGTGCCAGCCCCTTGACGACGGGGGGCTACGAGCAGTACTTC
CSASPLTTGGYEQYF
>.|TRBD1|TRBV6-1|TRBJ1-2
TGTGCCAGCAGTGAAGCCCTCGGGACAGGGGTTTATGGCTACACCTTC
CASSEALGTGVYGYTF
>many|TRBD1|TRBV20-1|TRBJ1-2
TGCAGTGCTAGATGGGACAGGGACTATGGCTACACCTTC
CSARWDRDYGYTF
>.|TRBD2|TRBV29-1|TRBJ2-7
TGCAGCGCCCGGGGTAGCGGGAGTCGTGGCGAGCAGTACTTC
CSARGSGSRGEQYF
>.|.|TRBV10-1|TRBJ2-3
TGCGCCAGCAGTGCAGGGTTTGATACGCAGTATTTT
CASSAGFDTQYF
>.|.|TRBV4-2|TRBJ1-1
TGTGCCAGCAGCCAAGCGGGGGAACTGAACACTGAAGCTTTCTTT
CASSQAGELNTEAFF
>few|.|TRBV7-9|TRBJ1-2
TGTGCCAGCAGCTCGGCGAGGGGGGATATCTATGGCTACACCTTC
CASSSARGDIYGYTF
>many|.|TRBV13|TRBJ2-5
TGTGCCAGCAGCTGGGGACTGAAATGGGAGACCCAGTACTTC
CASSWGLKWETQYF
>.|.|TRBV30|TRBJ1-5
TGTGCCTGGAGTCCTCTCTTTGGAGATGGCAATCAGCCCCAGCATTTT
CAWSPLFGDGNQPQHF
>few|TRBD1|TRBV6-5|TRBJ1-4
TGTGCCAGCAGCCACCGGGGACAGGGGAATGAAAAACTGTTTTTT
CASSHRGQGNEKLFF
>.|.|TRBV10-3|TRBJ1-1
TGTGCCATCAGTGAGTCAGGGACCACTGAAGCTTTCTTT
CAISESGTTEAFF
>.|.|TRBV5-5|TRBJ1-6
TGTGCCAGCAGCTTGGAGGACTCCCTTAATTCACCCCTCCACTTT
CASSLEDSLNSPLHF
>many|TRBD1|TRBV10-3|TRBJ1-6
TGTGCCATCAGCGCTGGGACAGTTAATTCACCCCTCCACTTT
CAISAGTVNSPLHF
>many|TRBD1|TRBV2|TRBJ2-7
TGTGCCAGCAAAAAGACAGGGGAGACCTACGAGCAGTACTTC
CASKKTGETYEQYF
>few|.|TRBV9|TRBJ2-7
TGTGCCAGCAGCGGCCAGACAAGTACCTACGAGCAGTACTTC
CASSGQTSTYEQYF
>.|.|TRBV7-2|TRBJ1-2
TGTGCCAGCAGCTTATTTAGCAGGGACGGCTATGGCTACACCTTC
CASSLFSRDGYGYTF
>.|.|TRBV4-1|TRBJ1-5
TGCGCCAGCAGCCAAGATAAGGGAACAGGCTGGCAGCCCCAGCATTTT
CASSQDKGTGWQPQHF
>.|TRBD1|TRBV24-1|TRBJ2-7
TGTGCCAGCAGTTTTTGGGACAGGGTGTACGAGCAGTACTTC
CASSFWDRVYEQYF
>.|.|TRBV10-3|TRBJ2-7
TGTGCCGGCAGTCGTCATGGAGGAAGAAACGAGCAGTACTTC
CAGSRHGGRNEQYF
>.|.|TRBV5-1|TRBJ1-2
TGCGCCAGCAGCTTAGGTGGGATGGGGGCTAACGATGGCTACACCTTC
CASSLGGMGANDGYTF
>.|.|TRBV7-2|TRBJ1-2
TGCGCCAGCAGCCAAGACCTAGGAGGGAAGGGAACCTTC
CASSQDLGGKGTF
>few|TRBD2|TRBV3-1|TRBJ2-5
TGTGCCAGCAGTCGGACTAGCGGGGCGTACAAGGAGACCCAGTACTTC
CASSRTSGAYKETQYF
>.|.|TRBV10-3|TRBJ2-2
TGTGCCAGCAGTTGGGGGGACCTAACTACCGGGGAGCTGTTTTTT
CASSWGDLTTGELFF
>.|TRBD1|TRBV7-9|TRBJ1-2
TGTGCCAGCAGGACAGGGGGCCGGGGCCACACCTTC
CASRTGGRGHTF
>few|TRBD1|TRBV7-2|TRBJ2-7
TGTGCCAGCAGCTTAGAGGGGGCAAGGCCCTACGAGCAGTACTTC
CASSLEGARPYEQYF
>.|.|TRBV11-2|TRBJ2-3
TGTGCCAGCAGCTTCGGAGGTTGGTATGAGCAGTATTTT
CASSFGGWYEQYF
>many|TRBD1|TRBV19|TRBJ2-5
TGTGCCAGTACAACAGGGGTACGAGAGACCCAGTACTTC
CASTTGVRETQYF
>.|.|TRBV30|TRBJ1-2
TGTGCCTGGAGACCGACAGACCTCTTTTATGGCTACACCTTC
CAWRPTDLFYGYTF
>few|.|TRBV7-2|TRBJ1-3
TGTGCCAGCAGCTCGGGGGGCGCCGTCCCCTCTGGAAACACCATATATTTT
CASSSGGAVPSGNTIYF
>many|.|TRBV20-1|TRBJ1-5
TGCAGTGCTAGGGGTCCTAAAGGCCAGCATTTT
CSARGPKGQHF
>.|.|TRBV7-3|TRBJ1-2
TGTGCCAGCAGCATAGCAAGGCCGGGGTCCGGCTACACCTTC
CASSIARPGSGYTF
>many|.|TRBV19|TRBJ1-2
TGTGCCAGTAGGTTGGACAGTCGCGACTATGGCTACACCTTC
CASRLDSRDYGYTF
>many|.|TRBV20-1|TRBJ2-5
TGCAGTGCTAGAGATTCGGAGGGACTTCAAGAGACCCAGTACTTC
CSARDSEGLQETQYF
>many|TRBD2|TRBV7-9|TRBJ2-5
TGTGCCAGCAGCTCAGGTGTGGCGGGGGGAGAGACCCAGTACTTC
CASSSGVAGGETQYF
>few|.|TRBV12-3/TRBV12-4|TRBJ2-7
TGTGCCAGCAGTTTTGGGACACCCGCTTGGAACGAGCAGTACTTC
CASSFGTPAWNEQYF
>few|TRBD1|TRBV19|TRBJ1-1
TGTGCCAGTAGTATCGTGGGACAGATGAACACTGAAGCTTTCTTT
CASSIVGQMNTEAFF
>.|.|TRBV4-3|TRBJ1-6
TGCGCCAGCAGCCAAGATCAGGGTACGGAGTCACCCCTCCACTTT
CASSQDQGTESPLHF
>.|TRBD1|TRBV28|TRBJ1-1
TGTGCCAGCAGTTCTACAGGGGGAGGAGGGAAGACTGAAGCTTTCTTT
CASSSTGGGGKTEAFF
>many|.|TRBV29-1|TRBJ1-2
TGCAGCGTCTACTTTAACTATGGCTACACCTTC
CSVYFNYGYTF
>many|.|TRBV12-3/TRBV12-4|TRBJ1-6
TGTGCCAGCAGACCCCAAGGGGCAGGGAATTCACCCCTCCACTTT
CASRPQGAGNSPLHF
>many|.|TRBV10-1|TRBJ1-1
TGCGCCAGCGGGGCCTTTTCCGGGGCTGAAGCTTTCTTT
CASGAFSGAEAFF